These 19 T cell receptor beta chains came from one sample sequenced in a study of blood T cell repertoires in COVID-19. The assay was immunoSEQ multiplex PCR, and TCRdb's table has in-frame clones only and misses some. The table has around 340,000 clones, about 86% seen once; the top ten hold less than 9%. Sequencing used peripheral blood. All receptors come from a woman in her sixties with COVID-19, enrolled during active disease.

The CDR3 region is CASSLQGGSETQYF. DNA for the CDR3: TGCGCCAGCAGCCTACAGGGAGGGTCGGAGACCCAGTACTTC. The genes are TRBV4-1 and TRBJ2-5; D may be TRBD2 (7 bases). CDR3 length equals 14 residues. CDR1 MGHRA and CDR2 YSYEKL come from the germline V gene. Trimming cost V 4 bases and J 5 bases, with 14 bases left between them.

This chain links TRBV5-1 with TRBJ1-3; D is possibly TRBD1 (5 bases). V gave up 4 bases and J gave up 1 base, with 12 bases separating them. This CDR3 has 15 residues. Germline V CDR1 and CDR2: SGHRS, YFSETQ. The CDR3 nucleotides are TGCGCCAGCAGCCTGGAGACAGCTTCTGGAAACACCATATATTTT. It translates to CASSLETASGNTIYF.

The rearrangement joins TRBV20-1 to TRBJ1-2; no definite D call. V lost 6 bases, J lost 8 bases, and 10 bases lay in between. The length of the CDR3 is 10 residues. Germline CDR1 and CDR2: DFQATT and SNEGSKA (reference sequence). CDR3 amino acids: CSAQRGGYTF. CDR3 nucleotides: TGCAGTGCCCAGAGAGGAGGCTACACCTTC.

This chain connects TRBV27 to TRBJ2-1; weak D call: TRBD2 (6 bases). The CDR3 runs to 16 residues. V shed 5 bases and J shed 10 bases, with 24 bases lying between them. Germline CDR1 and CDR2: MNHEY and SMNVEV (reference sequence). CDR3 nucleotides: TGTGCCAGCAGTCCCTCGAGCGGGTGGGGAATGAGAGAGCAGTTCTTC. It is translated as CASSPSSGWGMREQFF.

The chain couples TRBV6-5 to TRBJ1-2, with D possibly TRBD1 on 6 matching bases. The CDR3 is 10 residues long. Looked up from germline, CDR1 is MNHEY and CDR2 is SVGAGI. CDR3 DNA sequence: TGTGCTACTAAGGGGGTTGGCTACACCTTC. Amino acid sequence: CATKGVGYTF.

The chain couples TRBV3-1 (or the pseudogene TRBV3-2) to TRBJ2-2; TRBD2 is a possible D gene (5 bases). In germline, CDR1 is LGHDT, CDR2 YNNKEL (reference sequence). V was pared by 2 bases and J by 6 bases, with 7 bases between. The CDR3 extends over 13 amino acids. The chain's CDR3 is CASSQRGSGELFF. In nucleotides, the CDR3 is TGTGCCAGCAGCCAACGGGGATCCGGGGAGCTGTTTTTT.

The chain recombines TRBV7-6 with TRBJ1-1; D unresolved. V was pared by 1 base and J by 4 bases, with 10 bases between. There are 14 residues in the CDR3. In germline, CDR1 is SGHVS, CDR2 FNYEAQ. CDR3 DNA sequence: TGTGCCAGCAGCTTAGGGACTGGTGTCACTGAAGCTTTCTTT. It specifies CASSLGTGVTEAFF. Supplemented by reference TRBV7-6 and TRBJ1-1, the full variable domain reads GAGVSQSPRYKVTKRGQDVALRCDPISGHVSLYWYRQALGQGPEFLTYFNYEAQQDKSGLPNDRFSAERPEGSISTLTIQRTEQRDSAMYRCASSLGTGVTEAFFGQGTRLTVV.

The V and J genes are TRBV7-2 and TRBJ1-4; 9 positions agree with TRBD1. J gave up 6 bases and V 5 bases, and 7 bases lay outside the gene matches. CDR3 size: 15 residues. The germline V gene encodes CDR1 SGHTA and CDR2 FQGNSA. This chain's CDR3 is CASSPRGTGHEKLFF. CDR3 bases: TGTGCCAGCAGCCCCCGCGGGACAGGGCATGAAAAACTGTTTTTT.

The chain is built from TRBV9 and TRBJ1-1, with 10 bases that match TRBD1. Germline-derived CDR1 and CDR2 are SGDLS and YYNGEE. The CDR3 length is 14 residues. V lost 4 bases and J lost 8; bases outside the gene matches: 8. The CDR3 sequence is CASSLWTGGGEAFF. CDR3 bases: TGTGCCAGCAGCCTTTGGACAGGGGGAGGGGAAGCTTTCTTT.

The chain uses TRBV30 and TRBJ1-5; D may be TRBD1 (5 bases). The CDR3 loop spans 14 amino acids. The V and J ends lost 5 bases and 3 bases respectively, with 14 bases between them. CDR1 and CDR2 from the germline V gene are GTSNPN and SVGIG (reference sequence). In nucleotides, the CDR3 is TGTGCCTGGTCAACTCAGACAGCCAATCAGCCCCAGCATTTT. Protein: CAWSTQTANQPQHF. The full variable domain, completed using reference TRBV30 and TRBJ1-5, is SQTIHQWPATLVQPVGSPLSLECTVEGTSNPNLYWYRQAAGRGLQLLFYSVGIGQISSEVPQNLSASRPQDRQFILSSKKLLLSDSGFYLCAWSTQTANQPQHFGDGTRLSIL.

This clone appeared once. V and J are TRBV19 and TRBJ1-2; the D gene is possibly TRBD1 (6 bases). The CDR3 totals 12 residues. Germline V gene data show CDR1 as LNHDA and CDR2 as SQIVND (reference sequence). Trimming removed 8 bases from V and 4 bases from J, with 11 bases in between. The CDR3 nucleotides read TGTGCCAGTGGGGACACCGTCTATGGCTACACCTTC. Translated: CASGDTVYGYTF. The variable domain in full, completed from reference TRBV19 and TRBJ1-2, reads DGGITQSPKYLFRKEGQNVTLSCEQNLNHDAMYWYRQDPGQGLRLIYYSQIVNDFQKGDIAEGYSVSREKKESFPLTVTSAQKNPTAFYLCASGDTVYGYTFGSGTRLTVV.

The chain uses TRBV29-1 and TRBJ2-3; D is ambiguous. The germline gives CDR1 SQVTM, CDR2 ANQGSEA. The germline V and J ends were trimmed by 6 bases and 0 bases, with 10 bases remaining between them. The CDR3 loop spans 13 amino acids. The CDR3 sequence is CSVHNTSTDTQYF. The CDR3 DNA is TGCAGCGTCCATAATACTAGCACAGATACGCAGTATTTT.

This clone came up once. This sequence joins TRBV20-1 and TRBJ1-2; D gene unclear. V was clipped by 3 bases and J by 10 bases, with 12 bases between them. Per the germline V gene, CDR1 is DFQATT and CDR2 is SNEGSKA (reference sequence). There are 11 residues in the CDR3. The CDR3, as DNA: TGCAGTGCTAGCCCCGGGTCAGACTACACCTTC. Translating it yields CSASPGSDYTF.

DNA of the CDR3: TGTGCTCTGGGAGGATTAACAACTAATGAAAAACTGTTTTTT. This codes for CALGGLTTNEKLFF. The rearrangement links TRBV30 to TRBJ1-4; D remains unclear. Germline-derived CDR1 and CDR2 are GTSNPN and SVGIG (reference sequence). The CDR3 loop spans 14 amino acids.

The chain links TRBV27 to TRBJ2-5; D call uncertain. This CDR3 has 13 amino acids. V gave up 0 bases and J gave up 9 bases, with 11 bases separating them. Germline V lookup: CDR1 MNHEY, CDR2 SMNVEV (reference sequence). CDR3 sequence: CASSLSGFRPQYF. In DNA form, the CDR3 reads TGTGCCAGCAGTTTATCGGGCTTCAGGCCCCAGTACTTC.

The chain combines TRBV5-1 with TRBJ2-3; 7 bases match TRBD1. Per the germline V gene, CDR1 is SGHRS and CDR2 is YFSETQ. This CDR3 is 14 amino acids long. V dropped 4 bases and J dropped 8; count of bases not matched to a gene: 10. CDR3 in DNA: TGCGCCAGCAGCCAGGGGACAGCGGATGGTACGCAGTATTTT. Encoded protein: CASSQGTADGTQYF.

The chain recombines TRBV5-4 with TRBJ2-5; 7 nucleotides match TRBD1. The CDR3 covers 14 residues. The germline CDR1 and CDR2 sequences are SGHNT and YYREEE (reference sequence). V lost 3 bases to trimming and J lost 2 bases; unmatched junction nucleotides: 4. CDR3 residues: CASSSTGDQETQYF. DNA of the CDR3: TGTGCCAGCAGCTCAACAGGGGATCAAGAGACCCAGTACTTC.

V usage is TRBV11-3 and J usage is TRBJ2-6; 10 bases align to TRBD1. The V segment lost 6 bases and the J segment 4 bases; nucleotides outside the gene matches: 9. Looked up from germline, CDR1 is SGHNT and CDR2 is YENEEA. The CDR3 has 17 residues. The CDR3 region is CASRPGTGVTGANVLTF. DNA for the CDR3: TGTGCCAGCAGGCCCGGGACAGGGGTGACAGGGGCCAACGTCCTGACTTTC.

This clone was counted once. This chain joins TRBV11-2 and TRBJ1-2; tentative D call: TRBD1 (5 bases). The ends were cut back, 5 bases at V and 3 bases at J, with 19 bases in the middle. The CDR3 runs 16 residues. Germline V gives CDR1 SGHAT, CDR2 FQNNGV. CDR3 in amino acids: CASSPVGLPHDYGYTF. CDR3 in DNA: TGTGCCAGCAGCCCTGTGGGACTCCCTCACGACTATGGCTACACCTTC.